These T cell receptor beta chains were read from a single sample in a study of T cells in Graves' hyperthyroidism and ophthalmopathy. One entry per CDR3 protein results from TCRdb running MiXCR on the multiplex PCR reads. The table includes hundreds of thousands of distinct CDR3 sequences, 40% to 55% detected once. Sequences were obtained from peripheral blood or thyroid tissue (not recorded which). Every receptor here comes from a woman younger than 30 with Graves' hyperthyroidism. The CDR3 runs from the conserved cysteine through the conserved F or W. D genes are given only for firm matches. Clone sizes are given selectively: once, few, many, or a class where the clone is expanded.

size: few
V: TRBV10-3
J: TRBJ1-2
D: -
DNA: TGTGCCAGCAGTAAGACAGAACCCTATGGCTACACCTTC
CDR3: CASSKTEPYGYTF

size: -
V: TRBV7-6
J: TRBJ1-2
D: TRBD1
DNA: TGTGCCAGCAGCCAAACGGGACAGGGGGACTATGGCTACACCTTC
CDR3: CASSQTGQGDYGYTF

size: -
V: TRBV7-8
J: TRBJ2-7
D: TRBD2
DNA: TGTGCCAGCAGCTTAGCCGGACTAGCGCTCCCTTGGGAGCAGTACTTC
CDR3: CASSLAGLALPWEQYF

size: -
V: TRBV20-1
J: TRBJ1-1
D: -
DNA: TGCAGTGCAGTCCCTCCCTATCAGACGAACACTGAAGCTTTCTTT
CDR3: CSAVPPYQTNTEAFF

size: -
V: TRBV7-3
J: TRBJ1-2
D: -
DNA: TGTGCCAGCAGCTTAGACTATGGCTCTGGCTACACCTTC
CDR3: CASSLDYGSGYTF

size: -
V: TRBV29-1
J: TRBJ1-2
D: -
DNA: TGCAGCGTTGAAGAGGGGATCGTCTATGGCTACACCTTC
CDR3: CSVEEGIVYGYTF

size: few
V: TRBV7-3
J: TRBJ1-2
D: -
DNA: TGTGCCAGCAGCTTAGAGATGGACTATGGCTACACCTTC
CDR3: CASSLEMDYGYTF

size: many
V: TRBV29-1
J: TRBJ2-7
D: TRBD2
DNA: TGCAGCGCTACGACTAGCGGATACGAGCAGTACTTC
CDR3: CSATTSGYEQYF

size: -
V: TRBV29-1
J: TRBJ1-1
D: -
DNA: TGCAGCGTTTTACCCTGGGGTGCGGCGACTGAAGCTTTCTTT
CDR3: CSVLPWGAATEAFF

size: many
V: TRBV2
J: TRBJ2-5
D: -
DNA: TGTGCCAGCAGTGTGCTCAAAGAGACCCAGTACTTC
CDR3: CASSVLKETQYF

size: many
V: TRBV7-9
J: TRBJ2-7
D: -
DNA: TGTGCCAGCAGCTTAACAGGCCCGACGGCCTACGAGCAGTACTTC
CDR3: CASSLTGPTAYEQYF

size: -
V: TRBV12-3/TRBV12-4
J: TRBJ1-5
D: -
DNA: TGTGCCAGCAGAGCCCGGTTGGATCAGCCCCAGCATTTT
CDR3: CASRARLDQPQHF

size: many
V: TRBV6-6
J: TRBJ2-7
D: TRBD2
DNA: TGTGCCAGCAGGAAGGGACTAGCGGGAGGGCCGGGTTACGAGCAGTACTTC
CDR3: CASRKGLAGGPGYEQYF

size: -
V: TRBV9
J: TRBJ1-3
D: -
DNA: TGTGCCAGCAGTTCCAGGGTGCTCTCTGGAAACACCATATATTTT
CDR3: CASSSRVLSGNTIYF

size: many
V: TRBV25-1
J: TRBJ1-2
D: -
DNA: TGTGCCAGCAGTGAATTACTAGACTATGGCTACACCTTC
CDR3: CASSELLDYGYTF

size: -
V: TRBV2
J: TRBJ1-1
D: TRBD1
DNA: TGTGCCAGCAGTGGACAGGGGGTAGCGAACACTGAAGCTTTCTTT
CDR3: CASSGQGVANTEAFF

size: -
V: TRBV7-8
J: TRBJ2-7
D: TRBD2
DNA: TGTGCCAGCAGCTTAGGTCTAGGCGGGAGTTACGAGCAGTACTTC
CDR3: CASSLGLGGSYEQYF

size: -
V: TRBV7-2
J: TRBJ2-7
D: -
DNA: TGTGCCAGCAGCATTAGCGGCCAGACCTACGAGCAGTACTTC
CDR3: CASSISGQTYEQYF

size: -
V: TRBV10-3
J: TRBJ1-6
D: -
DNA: TGTGCCATCAGTGAGGACCAGGGTCCCGGAGCACCCCTCCACTTT
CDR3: CAISEDQGPGAPLHF

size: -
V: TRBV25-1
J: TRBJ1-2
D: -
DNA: TGTGCCAGCAGTGCTAGGCCGGGGGACTATGGCTACACCTTC
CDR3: CASSARPGDYGYTF

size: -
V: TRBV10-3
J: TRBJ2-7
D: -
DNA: TGTGCCACCACCTACGGGCAGTACTTC
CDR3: CATTYGQYF

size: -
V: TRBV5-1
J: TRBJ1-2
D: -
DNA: TGCGCCAGCAGCTTAAATGCGGGCCATCAGGACTATGGCTACACCTTC
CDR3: CASSLNAGHQDYGYTF

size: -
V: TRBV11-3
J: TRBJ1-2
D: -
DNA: TGTGCCAGCAGCCAGTCACTTATCACAGCCGATCGCACCTTC
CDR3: CASSQSLITADRTF

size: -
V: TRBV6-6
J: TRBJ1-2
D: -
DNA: TGTGCCAGCGAGGGGGATAACGACTATGGCTACACCTTC
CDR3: CASEGDNDYGYTF

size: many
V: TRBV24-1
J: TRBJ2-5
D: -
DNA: TGTGCCACCAGTGATGGTTGGGGATCGGTTTCCCAGTACTTC
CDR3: CATSDGWGSVSQYF

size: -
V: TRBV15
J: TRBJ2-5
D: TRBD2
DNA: TGTGCCACCAGCAGAGCTCTAGCGGGAGGAGGGGAAGAGGCCCAGTACTTC
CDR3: CATSRALAGGGEEAQYF

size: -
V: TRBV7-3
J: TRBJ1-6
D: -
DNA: TGTGCTAGTAACCGTCAGGATCAAAATTCACCCCTCCACTTT
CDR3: CASNRQDQNSPLHF

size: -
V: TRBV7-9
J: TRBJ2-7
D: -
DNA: TGTGCCAGCAGCACGACAGCAACCTACGGGCAGTACTTC
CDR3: CASSTTATYGQYF

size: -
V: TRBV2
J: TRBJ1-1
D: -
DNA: TGTGCCAGCAGTCAACCGGGACTGGAAGCTTTCTTT
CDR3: CASSQPGLEAFF

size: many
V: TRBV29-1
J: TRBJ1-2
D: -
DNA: TGCAGCGTTGAGGCAGTTAACTATGGCTACACCTTC
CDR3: CSVEAVNYGYTF

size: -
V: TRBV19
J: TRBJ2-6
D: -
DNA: TGTGCCAGTAGTGGGCAGTTATCTGGGGCCAACGGCCTGACTTTC
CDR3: CASSGQLSGANGLTF

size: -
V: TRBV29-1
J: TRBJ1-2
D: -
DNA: TGCAGCGTCCTACCCCTACAGGGATCGGACTATGGCTACACCTTC
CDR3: CSVLPLQGSDYGYTF

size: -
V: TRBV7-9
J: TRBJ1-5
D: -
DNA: TGTGCCAGCAGCCGTGCGGGAGGCAGCAATCAGCCCCAGCATTTT
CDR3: CASSRAGGSNQPQHF

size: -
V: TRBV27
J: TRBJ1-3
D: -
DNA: TGTGCCAGCAGTCCCCGACAGCGTATCTCTGGAAACACCATATATTTT
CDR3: CASSPRQRISGNTIYF

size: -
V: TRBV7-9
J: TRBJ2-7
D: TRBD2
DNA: TGTGCCAGCAGATCTAGTAGCGGGAGGAGCTCCTACGAGCAGTACTTC
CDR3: CASRSSSGRSSYEQYF

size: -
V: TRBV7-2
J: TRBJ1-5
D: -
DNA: TGTGCCAGCAGCTTAGACGCCTCCCAGCATTTT
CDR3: CASSLDASQHF

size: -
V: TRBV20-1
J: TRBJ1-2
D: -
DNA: TGCAGTGCTAGAGATCTGGACTCGATCTATGGCTACACCTTC
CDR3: CSARDLDSIYGYTF

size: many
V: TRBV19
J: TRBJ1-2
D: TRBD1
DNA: TGTGCCAGTAATAAGGGGGCGGATGTGGATGGCTACACCTTC
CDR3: CASNKGADVDGYTF

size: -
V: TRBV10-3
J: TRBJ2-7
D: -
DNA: TGTGCCATCAGTGAGTCTGATGGATCATCCTACGAGCAGTACTTC
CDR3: CAISESDGSSYEQYF